This T cell receptor beta chain comes out of a study of vaccination effects on CD4 cells after COVID-19. Under the ViraFEST assay, PBMC were stimulated with viral peptide pools so that antigen-specific CD4+ T cells expanded. Sequencing was performed afterwards. It was after around 10 days of culture that CD4+ T cells were isolated. The vaccine given was either BNT162b2 or mRNA-1273, in two doses. People in the vaccine group had not been infected with SARS-CoV-2 before, and their nucleocapsid antibodies were negative. In the cultures, half the medium was exchanged for IL-2 medium on days 3 and 7. The data were produced by immunoSEQ multiplex PCR, yet TCRdb's version contains in-frame clones alone and is incomplete. The data hold about 24,000 clones, with roughly 81% observed a single time. This clone was counted between two and nine times. Its antigen is as yet unknown. Study-level findings and limits: Only 1 of 255 vaccine-induced clones from healthy vaccinees cross-reacted with common cold coronaviruses.

Trimming took 6 bases from V and 8 from J, leaving 13 bases between them. This CDR3 is built from 12 residues. The receptor's source is a human donor who received a COVID-19 vaccine. Some clones in this sample may be carry-over from other donors' samples. The chain combines TRBV12-3 or TRBV12-4 with TRBJ1-2, with D uncertain. This sample comprised CD4+ T cells from PBMCs cultured with SARS-CoV-2 spike peptides, obtained after COVID-19 vaccination. The CDR3 DNA is TGTGCCAGCAGGCAGACTGCTATGGGCTACACCTTC. Protein sequence: CASRQTAMGYTF.